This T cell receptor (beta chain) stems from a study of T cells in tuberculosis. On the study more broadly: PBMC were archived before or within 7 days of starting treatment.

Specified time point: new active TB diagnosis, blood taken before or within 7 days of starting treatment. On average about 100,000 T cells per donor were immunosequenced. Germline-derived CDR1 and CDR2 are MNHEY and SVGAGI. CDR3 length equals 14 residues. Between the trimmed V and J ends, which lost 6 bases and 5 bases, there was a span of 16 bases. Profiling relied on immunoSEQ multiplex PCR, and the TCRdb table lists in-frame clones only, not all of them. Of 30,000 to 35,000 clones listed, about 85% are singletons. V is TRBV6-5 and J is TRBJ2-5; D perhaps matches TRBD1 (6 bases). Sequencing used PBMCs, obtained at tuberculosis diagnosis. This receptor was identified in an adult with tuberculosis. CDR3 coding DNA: TGTGCCAGCAGATCCACAGGGCTCTGGGAGACCCAGTACTTC. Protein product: CASRSTGLWETQYF.